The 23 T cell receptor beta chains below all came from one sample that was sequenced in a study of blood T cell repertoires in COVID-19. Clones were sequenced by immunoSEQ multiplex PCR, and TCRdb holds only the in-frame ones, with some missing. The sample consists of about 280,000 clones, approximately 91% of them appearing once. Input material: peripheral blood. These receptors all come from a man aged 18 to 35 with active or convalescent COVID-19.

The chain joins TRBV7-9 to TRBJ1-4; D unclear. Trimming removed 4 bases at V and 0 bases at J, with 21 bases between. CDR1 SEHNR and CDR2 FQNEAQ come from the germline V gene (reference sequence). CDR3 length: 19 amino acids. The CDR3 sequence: CASSSTFPWPDATNEKLFF. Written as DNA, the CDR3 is TGTGCCAGCAGCTCCACCTTTCCCTGGCCCGATGCAACTAATGAAAAACTGTTTTTT.

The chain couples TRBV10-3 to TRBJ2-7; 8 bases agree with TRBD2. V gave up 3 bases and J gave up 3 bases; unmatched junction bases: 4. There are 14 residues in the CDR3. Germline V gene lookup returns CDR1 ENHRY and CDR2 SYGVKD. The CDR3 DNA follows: TGTGCCATCAGTGAACTAGCGGCCCACTACGAGCAGTACTTC. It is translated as CAISELAAHYEQYF.

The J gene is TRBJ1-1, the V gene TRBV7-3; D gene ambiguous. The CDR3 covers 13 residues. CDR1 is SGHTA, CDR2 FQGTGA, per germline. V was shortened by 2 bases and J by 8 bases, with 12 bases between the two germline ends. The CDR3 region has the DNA TGTGCCAGCAGCTTAGGGCCGCAGCAAGAAGCTTTCTTT. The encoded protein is CASSLGPQQEAFF.

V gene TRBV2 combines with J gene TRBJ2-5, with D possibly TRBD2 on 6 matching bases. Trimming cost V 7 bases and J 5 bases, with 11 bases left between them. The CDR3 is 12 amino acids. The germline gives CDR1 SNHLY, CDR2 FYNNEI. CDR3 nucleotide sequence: TGTGCCAGCATAGCGGCGGGGGAGACCCAGTACTTC. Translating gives CASIAAGETQYF.

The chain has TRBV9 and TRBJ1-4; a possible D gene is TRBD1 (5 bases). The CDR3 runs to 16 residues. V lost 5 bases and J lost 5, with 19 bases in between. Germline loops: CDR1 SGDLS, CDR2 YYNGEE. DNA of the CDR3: TGTGCCAGCAGTCCGCCGGGACTTCAACAGAATGAAAAACTGTTTTTT. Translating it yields CASSPPGLQQNEKLFF.

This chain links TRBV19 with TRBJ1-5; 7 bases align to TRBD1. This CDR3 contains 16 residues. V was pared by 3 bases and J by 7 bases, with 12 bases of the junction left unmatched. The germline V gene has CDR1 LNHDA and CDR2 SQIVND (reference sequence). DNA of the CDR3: TGTGCCAGTAGTATCTCCGTTGCGACAGGGCGGCAGCCCCAGCATTTT. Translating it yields CASSISVATGRQPQHF.

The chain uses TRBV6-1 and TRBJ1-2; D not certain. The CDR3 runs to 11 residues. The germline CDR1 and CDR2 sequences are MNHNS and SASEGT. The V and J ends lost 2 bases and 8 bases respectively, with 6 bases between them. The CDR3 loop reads CASSENSGYTF. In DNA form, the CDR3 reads TGTGCCAGCAGTGAAAATTCAGGCTACACCTTC.

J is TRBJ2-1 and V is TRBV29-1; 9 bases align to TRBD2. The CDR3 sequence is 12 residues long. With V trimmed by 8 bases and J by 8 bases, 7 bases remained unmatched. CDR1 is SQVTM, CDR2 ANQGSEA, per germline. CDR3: CSSNAGGDEQFF. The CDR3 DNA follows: TGCAGCTCCAACGCGGGGGGGGATGAGCAGTTCTTC.

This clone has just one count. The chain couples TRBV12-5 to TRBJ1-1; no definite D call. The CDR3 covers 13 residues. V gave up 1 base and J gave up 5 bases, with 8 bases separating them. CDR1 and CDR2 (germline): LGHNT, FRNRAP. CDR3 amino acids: CASGLAVRTEAFF. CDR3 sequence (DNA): TGTGCTAGTGGTTTGGCCGTCAGGACTGAAGCTTTCTTT.

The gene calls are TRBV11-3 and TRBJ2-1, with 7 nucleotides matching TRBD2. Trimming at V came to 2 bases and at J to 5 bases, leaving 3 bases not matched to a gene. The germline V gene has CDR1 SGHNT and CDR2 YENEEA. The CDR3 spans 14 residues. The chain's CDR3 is CASSLMGGNNEQFF. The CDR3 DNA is TGTGCCAGCAGCTTAATGGGGGGGAACAATGAGCAGTTCTTC.

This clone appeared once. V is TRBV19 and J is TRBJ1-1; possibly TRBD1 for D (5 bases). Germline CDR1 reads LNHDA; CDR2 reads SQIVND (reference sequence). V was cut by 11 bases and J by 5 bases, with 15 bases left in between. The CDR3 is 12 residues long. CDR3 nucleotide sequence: TGTGCCGCAGCTGGGGCAGGGACTGAAGCTTTCTTT. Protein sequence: CAAAGAGTEAFF.

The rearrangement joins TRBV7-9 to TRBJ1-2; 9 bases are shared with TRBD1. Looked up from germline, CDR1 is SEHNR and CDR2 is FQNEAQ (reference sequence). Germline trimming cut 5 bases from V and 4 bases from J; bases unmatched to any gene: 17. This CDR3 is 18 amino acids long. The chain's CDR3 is CASSPTPGQGGMGYGYTF. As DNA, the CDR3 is TGTGCCAGCAGCCCTACACCGGGACAGGGAGGGATGGGCTATGGCTACACCTTC. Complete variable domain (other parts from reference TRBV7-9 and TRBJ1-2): DTGVSQNPRHKITKRGQNVTFRCDPISEHNRLYWYRQTLGQGPEFLTYFQNEAQLEKSRLLSDRFSAERPKGSFSTLEIQRTEQGDSAMYLCASSPTPGQGGMGYGYTFGSGTRLTVV.

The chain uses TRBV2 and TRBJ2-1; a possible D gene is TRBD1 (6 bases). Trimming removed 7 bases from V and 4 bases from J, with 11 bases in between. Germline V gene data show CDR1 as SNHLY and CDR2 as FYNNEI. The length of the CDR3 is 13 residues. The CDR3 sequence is CASTHRAYNEQFF. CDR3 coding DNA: TGTGCCAGCACCCACAGGGCTTACAATGAGCAGTTCTTC.

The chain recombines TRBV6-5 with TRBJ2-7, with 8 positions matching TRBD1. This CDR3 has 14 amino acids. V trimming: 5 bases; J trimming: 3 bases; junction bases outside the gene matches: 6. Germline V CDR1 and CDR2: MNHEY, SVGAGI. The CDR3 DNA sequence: TGTGCCAGCAGTACAGGACAGGGCTTCTACGAGCAGTACTTC. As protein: CASSTGQGFYEQYF.

CDR3 bases: TGTGCCAGCAGCTTAACGGACAGGACCCGGGAAGCTTTCTTT. It yields the protein CASSLTDRTREAFF. The chain combines TRBV7-6 with TRBJ1-1, with 7 bases identical to TRBD1. Germline CDR1 and CDR2: SGHVS and FNYEAQ. CDR3 length: 14 residues. Trimming cost V 2 bases and J 8 bases; bases outside gene matches: 8.

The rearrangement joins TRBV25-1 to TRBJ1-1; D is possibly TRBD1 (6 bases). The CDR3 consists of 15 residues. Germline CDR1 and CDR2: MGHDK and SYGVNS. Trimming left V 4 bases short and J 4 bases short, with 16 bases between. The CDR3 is CASSGRTGIGTEAFF. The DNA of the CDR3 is TGTGCCAGCAGTGGGCGAACAGGGATCGGCACTGAAGCTTTCTTT.

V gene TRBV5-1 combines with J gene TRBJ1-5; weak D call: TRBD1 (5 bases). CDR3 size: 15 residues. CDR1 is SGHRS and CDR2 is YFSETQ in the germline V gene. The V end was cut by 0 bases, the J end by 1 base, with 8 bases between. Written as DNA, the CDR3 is TGCGCCAGCAGCTTGGAAGGGGCCAGCAATCAGCCCCAGCATTTT. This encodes CASSLEGASNQPQHF.

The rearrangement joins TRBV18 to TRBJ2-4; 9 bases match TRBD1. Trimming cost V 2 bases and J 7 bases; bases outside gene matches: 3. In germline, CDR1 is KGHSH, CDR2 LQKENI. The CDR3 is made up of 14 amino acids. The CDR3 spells CASSPRDRGNIQYF. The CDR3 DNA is TGTGCCAGCTCACCAAGAGACAGGGGGAACATTCAGTACTTC.

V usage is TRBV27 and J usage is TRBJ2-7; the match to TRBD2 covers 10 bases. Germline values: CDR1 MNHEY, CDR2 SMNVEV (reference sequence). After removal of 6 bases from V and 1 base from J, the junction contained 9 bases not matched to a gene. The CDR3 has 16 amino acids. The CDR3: CASSVTSGAISYEQYF. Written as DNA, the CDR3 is TGTGCCAGCAGCGTAACTAGCGGGGCAATTTCCTACGAGCAGTACTTC.

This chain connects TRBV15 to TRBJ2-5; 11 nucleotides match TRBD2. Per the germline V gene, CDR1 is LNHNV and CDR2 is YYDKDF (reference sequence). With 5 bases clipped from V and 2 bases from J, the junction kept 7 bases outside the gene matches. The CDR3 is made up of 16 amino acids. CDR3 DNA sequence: TGTGCCACCAGCGGACCCGGGACTAGCGGACAAGAGACCCAGTACTTC. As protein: CATSGPGTSGQETQYF.

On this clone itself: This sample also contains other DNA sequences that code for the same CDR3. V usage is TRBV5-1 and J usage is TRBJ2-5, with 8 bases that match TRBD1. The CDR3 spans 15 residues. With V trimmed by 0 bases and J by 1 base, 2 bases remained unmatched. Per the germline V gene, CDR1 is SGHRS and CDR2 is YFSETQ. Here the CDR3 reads CASSLGTGFQETQYF. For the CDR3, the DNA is TGCGCCAGCAGCTTGGGGACAGGGTTCCAAGAGACCCAGTACTTC. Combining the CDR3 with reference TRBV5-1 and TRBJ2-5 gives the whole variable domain KAGVTQTPRYLIKTRGQQVTLSCSPISGHRSVSWYQQTPGQGLQFLFEYFSETQRNKGNFPGRFSGRQFSNSRSEMNVSTLELGDSALYLCASSLGTGFQETQYFGPGTRLLVL.

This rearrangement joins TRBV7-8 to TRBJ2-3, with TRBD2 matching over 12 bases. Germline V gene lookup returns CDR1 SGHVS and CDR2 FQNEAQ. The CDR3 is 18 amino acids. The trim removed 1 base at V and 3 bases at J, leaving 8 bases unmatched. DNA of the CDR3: TGTGCCAGCAGCTTAGTCGCTAGCGGGGGGGAGGAAACAGATACGCAGTATTTT. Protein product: CASSLVASGGEETDTQYF.

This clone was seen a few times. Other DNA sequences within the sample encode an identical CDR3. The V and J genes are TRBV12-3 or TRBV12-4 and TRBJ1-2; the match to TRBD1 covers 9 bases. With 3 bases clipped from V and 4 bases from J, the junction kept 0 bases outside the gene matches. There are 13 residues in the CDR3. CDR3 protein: CASSLGQGYGYTF. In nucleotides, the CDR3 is TGTGCCAGCAGTTTGGGACAGGGCTATGGCTACACCTTC.